The present entry profiles one T cell receptor (beta chain) with its context. The sample belongs to a study of blood T cell repertoires in COVID-19. The overall study: The United States, Italy and Spain supplied acute and convalescent COVID-19 samples. T cells, B-cell-depleted T cells, or PBMCs supplied cDNA or gDNA.

The CDR3 is 13 residues long. Germline V gene lookup returns CDR1 SQVTM and CDR2 ANQGSEA. With 3 bases clipped from V and 4 bases from J, the junction kept 3 bases outside the gene matches. Under the authors' procedure: The authors estimated nucleated cell counts from reference gene primer amplification. Clones were sequenced by immunoSEQ multiplex PCR, and TCRdb holds only the in-frame ones, with some missing. D and trimming were read from the DNA, whereas the V and J calls and clone size are those reported in that table. This sample has 120,000 or so clones, with roughly 90% found just once. The sample taken for sequencing was peripheral blood. This TCR was recovered from a woman older than 75 with acute or convalescent COVID-19. The chain combines TRBV29-1 with TRBJ2-7; 10 bases match TRBD1. CDR3 region: CSVDPGQGYEQYF. CDR3 nucleotide sequence: TGCAGCGTTGATCCGGGACAGGGGTACGAGCAGTACTTC.